The TCR beta chain described here comes from a study of cytotoxic CD8 clonotypes in ibrutinib-treated CLL. Study overall: The authors obtained response samples at a median of roughly twelve months of treatment, range 6 to 36. Sample averages reached 250,000 or so productive templates and tens of thousands of productive rearrangements.

This clone was detected a few times. The target antigen is unknown. Study results and caveats: Upon ibrutinib response clonality rose, and upon progression it fell back toward baseline. Against age-matched healthy donors, baseline clonality ran higher and tracked circulating CD8+ T-cell counts.

Generated by immunoSEQ multiplex PCR, the TCRdb table keeps only in-frame clones and is missing some. This sample has about 57,000 clones; around 55% occur once, and the top ten carry just over 20%. Between the trimmed V and J ends, which lost 3 bases and 8 bases, there was a span of 10 bases. Per germline, CDR1 SEHNR and CDR2 FQNEAQ (reference sequence). This CDR3 is 12 amino acids long. The chain links TRBV7-9 to TRBJ1-2, with D tentatively TRBD1 (5 bases). This clonotype was sampled from a human donor with chronic lymphocytic leukemia. The source was PBMCs, collected after 24 months of ibrutinib treatment. The CDR3 spells CASSFAGRGYTF. As DNA, the CDR3 is TGTGCCAGCAGCTTTGCAGGGCGGGGCTACACCTTC.